This TCR beta chain was identified in a study of CD8+CD57+ T cells in acquired aplastic anemia. The template used for profiling TCR beta VDJ and CDR3 was genomic DNA. A single record per CDR3 protein comes from TCRdb applying MiXCR to the reads. The repertoire holds 250,000 to 350,000 distinct CDR3 sequences, with 56% as singletons. The CDR3 covers 12 residues. V shed 2 bases and J shed 7 bases, with 6 bases lying between them. Germline V CDR1 and CDR2: LGHNT, FRNRAP. Many counts were recorded for this clonotype. Sequenced input: sorted CD4+, CD8+, or CD8+CD57+ T cells (not recorded which) from PBMCs. This clonotype originated in a human donor with severe aplastic anemia or a healthy control (not recorded which). This sequence joins TRBV12-5 and TRBJ1-5, with D unclear. This CDR3 is CASGLTVQPQHF. CDR3 sequence (DNA): TGTGCTAGTGGTTTGACCGTCCAGCCCCAGCATTTT.